This T cell receptor beta chain is from a study of beta chain features in type 1 diabetes. What was sequenced were expressed TCRB transcripts, since all of the isolated RNA had been reverse transcribed. Generated by immunoSEQ multiplex PCR, the TCRdb table keeps only in-frame clones and is missing some. The sample has more than 130,000 clones; about 7% are singletons. This clone came up a few times. J was trimmed by 6 bases and V by 5 bases; bases with no gene match: 6. Per the germline V gene, CDR1 is LNHDA and CDR2 is SQIVND (reference sequence). CDR3 size: 14 residues. Material for sequencing was central memory CD4+ T cells from blood. This receptor was taken from a woman in her thirties in good health. The rearrangement joins TRBV19 to TRBJ1-5; TRBD1 aligns across 8 bases. The CDR3 loop reads CASSSTGGGQPQHF. The CDR3, as DNA: TGTGCCAGTAGTTCAACAGGGGGGGGTCAGCCCCAGCATTTT.